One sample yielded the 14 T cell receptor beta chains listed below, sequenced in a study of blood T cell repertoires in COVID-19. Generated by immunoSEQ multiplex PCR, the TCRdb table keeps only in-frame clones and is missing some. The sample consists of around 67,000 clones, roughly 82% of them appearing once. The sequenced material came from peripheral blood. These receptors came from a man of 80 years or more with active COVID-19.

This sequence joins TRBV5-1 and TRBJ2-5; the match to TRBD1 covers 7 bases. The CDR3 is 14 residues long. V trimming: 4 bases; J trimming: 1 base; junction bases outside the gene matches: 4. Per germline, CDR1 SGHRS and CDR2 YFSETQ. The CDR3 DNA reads TGCGCCAGCAGCGCAGGGGGTTCCCAAGAGACCCAGTACTTC. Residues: CASSAGGSQETQYF.

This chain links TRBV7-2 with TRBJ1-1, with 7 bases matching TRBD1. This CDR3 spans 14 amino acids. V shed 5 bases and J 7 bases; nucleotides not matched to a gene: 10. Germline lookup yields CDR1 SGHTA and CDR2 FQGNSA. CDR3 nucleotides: TGTGCCAGCAGCCAAACAATTACAGGGGTTGAAGCTTTCTTT. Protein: CASSQTITGVEAFF.

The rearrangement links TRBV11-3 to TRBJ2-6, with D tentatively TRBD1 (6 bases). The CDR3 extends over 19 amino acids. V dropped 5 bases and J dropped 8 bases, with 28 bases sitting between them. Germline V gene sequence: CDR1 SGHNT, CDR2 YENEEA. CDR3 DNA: TGTGCCAGCAGCCTTCGTTACCTAGAGAACAGGGATTGGCCCAACGTCCTGACTTTC. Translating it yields CASSLRYLENRDWPNVLTF.

CDR3 nucleotides: TGCGCCAGCGGTGGCAGGGAAGTTTCACCCCTCCACTTT. Encoded protein: CASGGREVSPLHF. V usage is TRBV4-1 and J usage is TRBJ1-6; possible D gene TRBD1, 5 bases. Germline V gives CDR1 MGHRA, CDR2 YSYEKL. CDR3 length: 13 residues. The V and J ends lost 8 bases and 9 bases respectively, with 14 bases between them.

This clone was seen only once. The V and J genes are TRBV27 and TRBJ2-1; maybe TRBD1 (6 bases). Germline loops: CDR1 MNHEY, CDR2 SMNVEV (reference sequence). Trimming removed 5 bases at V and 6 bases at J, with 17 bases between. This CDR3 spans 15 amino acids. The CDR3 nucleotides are TGTGCCAGCAGTCTGACAGGAGGCCTTCTCAATGAGCAGTTCTTC. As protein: CASSLTGGLLNEQFF.

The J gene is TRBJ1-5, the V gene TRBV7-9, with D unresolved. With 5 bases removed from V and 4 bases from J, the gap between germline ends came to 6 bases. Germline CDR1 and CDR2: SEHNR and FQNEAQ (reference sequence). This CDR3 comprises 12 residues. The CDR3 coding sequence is TGTGCCAGCAGCCAACTAAATCAGCCCCAGCATTTT. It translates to CASSQLNQPQHF.

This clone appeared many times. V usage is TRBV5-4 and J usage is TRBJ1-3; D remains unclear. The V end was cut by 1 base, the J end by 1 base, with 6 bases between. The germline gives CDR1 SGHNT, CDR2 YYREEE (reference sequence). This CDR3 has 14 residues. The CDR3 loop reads CASSLRSSGNTIYF. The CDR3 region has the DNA TGTGCCAGCAGCTTGAGGAGTTCTGGAAACACCATATATTTT.

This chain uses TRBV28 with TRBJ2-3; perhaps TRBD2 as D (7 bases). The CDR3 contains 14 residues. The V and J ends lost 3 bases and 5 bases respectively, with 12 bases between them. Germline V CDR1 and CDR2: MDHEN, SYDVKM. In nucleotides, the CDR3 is TGTGCCAGCAGTTTCGCGGGGGCCTTAGATACGCAGTATTTT. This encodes CASSFAGALDTQYF.

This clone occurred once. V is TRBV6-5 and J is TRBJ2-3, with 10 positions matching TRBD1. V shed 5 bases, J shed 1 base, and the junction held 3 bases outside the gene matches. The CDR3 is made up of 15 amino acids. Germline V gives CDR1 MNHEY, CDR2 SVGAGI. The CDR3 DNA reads TGTGCCAGCAGTCGGGACAGGGGAGGCACAGATACGCAGTATTTT. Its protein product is CASSRDRGGTDTQYF.

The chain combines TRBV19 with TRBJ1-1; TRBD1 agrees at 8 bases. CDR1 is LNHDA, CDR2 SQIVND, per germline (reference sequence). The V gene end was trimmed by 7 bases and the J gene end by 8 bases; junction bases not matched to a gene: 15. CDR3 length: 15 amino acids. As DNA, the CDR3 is TGTGCCAGTATCAACTCCCCGGGACAGGCCTCAGAAGCTTTCTTT. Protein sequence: CASINSPGQASEAFF.

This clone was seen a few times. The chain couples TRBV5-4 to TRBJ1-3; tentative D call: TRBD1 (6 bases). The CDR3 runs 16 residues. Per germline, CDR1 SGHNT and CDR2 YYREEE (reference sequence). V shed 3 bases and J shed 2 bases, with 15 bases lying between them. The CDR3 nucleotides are TGTGCCAGCAGCTGGGACCAGGGGCGGACTGGAAACACCATATATTTT. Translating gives CASSWDQGRTGNTIYF.

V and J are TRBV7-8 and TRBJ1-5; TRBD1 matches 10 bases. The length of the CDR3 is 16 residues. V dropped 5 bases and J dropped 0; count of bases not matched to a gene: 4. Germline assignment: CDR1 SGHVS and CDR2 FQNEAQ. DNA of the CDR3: TGTGCCAGCAGCCGTCGGGACAGGGGTAGCAATCAGCCCCAGCATTTT. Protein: CASSRRDRGSNQPQHF.

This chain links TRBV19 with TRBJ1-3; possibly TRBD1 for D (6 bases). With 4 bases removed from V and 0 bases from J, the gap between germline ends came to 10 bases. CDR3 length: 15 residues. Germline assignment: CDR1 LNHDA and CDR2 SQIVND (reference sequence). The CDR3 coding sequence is TGTGCCAGTAGTACAGGACAGTCCTCTGGAAACACCATATATTTT. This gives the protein CASSTGQSSGNTIYF.

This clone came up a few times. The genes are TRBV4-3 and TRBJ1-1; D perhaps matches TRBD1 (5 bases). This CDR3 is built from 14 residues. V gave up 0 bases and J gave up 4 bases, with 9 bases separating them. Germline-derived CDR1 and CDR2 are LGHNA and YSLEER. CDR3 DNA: TGCGCCAGCAGCCAAGACTCCGGGGGCACTGAAGCTTTCTTT. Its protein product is CASSQDSGGTEAFF.